A selection of T cell receptor beta chains follows, all from one sample in a study of cytomegalovirus exposure and HLA in healthy donors. Repertoires were generated with immunoSEQ multiplex PCR, while TCRdb's copy carries only in-frame clones and drops some. This table holds over 100,000 clones. Sequenced sample: PBMCs. Every receptor here comes from a man aged 40-49 years in good health and CMV-seropositive. The CDR3 runs from the conserved cysteine through the conserved F or W. A D gene is named only where the DNA matches it firmly.

D,V,J,DNA,CDR3
NA,TRBV6-5,TRBJ2-7,TGTGCCAGCCGCCAGGGGTATAACGGATACGAGCAGTACTTC,CASRQGYNGYEQYF
TRBD1,TRBV7-2,TRBJ2-6,TGTGCCAGCAGCCTAACAGGGGCTGGGGCCAACGTCCTGACTTTC,CASSLTGAGANVLTF
NA,TRBV4-2,TRBJ2-1,TGTGCCAGCAGCCACCGCTCTAGTGAATCAACCCGCGGTGAGCAGTTCTTC,CASSHRSSESTRGEQFF
TRBD2,TRBV15,TRBJ2-1,TGTGCCACCAGCAGAGATCCTGCTAGCGGGTTCTACAATGAGCAGTTCTTC,CATSRDPASGFYNEQFF
TRBD2,TRBV19,TRBJ2-2,TGTGCCAGCTCGGGACTAGCGGGAGTGGTGGGGGAGCTGTTTTTT,CASSGLAGVVGELFF
NA,TRBV7-2,TRBJ2-7,TGTGCCAGCAGCTTGATGACAATCCCATTTTCCATTGGCTCCTACGAGCAGTACTTC,CASSLMTIPFSIGSYEQYF
TRBD1,TRBV19,TRBJ2-7,TGTGCCAGTAGTCAAGCGGGACAGGGACTCGGGGAGCAGTACTTC,CASSQAGQGLGEQYF
NA,TRBV28,TRBJ2-7,TGTGCCAGCAGGCTGGACAGCGTAGGCGAGCAGTACTTC,CASRLDSVGEQYF
NA,TRBV5-1,TRBJ2-7,TGCGCCAGCAGCTTTGGGAGGGACATGCCCTACGAGCAGTACTTC,CASSFGRDMPYEQYF
TRBD1,TRBV7-9,TRBJ2-5,TGTGCCAGCAGCTTGGGCCAGGGACAGGGCCCGGGGGAGACCCAGTACTTC,CASSLGQGQGPGETQYF